This T cell receptor (beta chain) is drawn from a study of T cells after yellow fever vaccination. Whole-study results and caveats: Boosting was followed by the reappearance of most primary-vaccination clones (around 96% CD4, about 89% CD8). The secondary T-cell response peaked on day 5, not day 15, but was weaker. FACS-sorted repertoires could harbor abundant contaminating bulk-population clonotypes.

This clonotype was observed at least ten times. Its target is unknown. The CDR3 spans 12 residues. V lost 5 bases to trimming and J lost 4 bases, with 10 bases between them. CDR1 and CDR2 from the germline V gene are SQVTM and ANQGSEA. In making TCR cDNA, 5'RACE template switching added a universal primer site and UMIs to it. Via MiXCR, TCRdb re-called the 5' RACE reads, giving one row per CDR3 protein. The sample includes around 180,000 distinct CDR3 sequences, approximately 6.2% of them seen just once. This clonotype was sampled from a man younger than 35 who received the YFV17D yellow fever vaccine. The chain joins TRBV29-1 to TRBJ2-3, with D perhaps TRBD1 (5 bases). The material was CD4+ T cells sorted from PBMCs, obtained on the day of the first yellow fever vaccination. The CDR3 here is CSVQDNSDTQYF. CDR3 nucleotide sequence: TGCAGCGTTCAGGACAACTCAGATACGCAGTATTTT.